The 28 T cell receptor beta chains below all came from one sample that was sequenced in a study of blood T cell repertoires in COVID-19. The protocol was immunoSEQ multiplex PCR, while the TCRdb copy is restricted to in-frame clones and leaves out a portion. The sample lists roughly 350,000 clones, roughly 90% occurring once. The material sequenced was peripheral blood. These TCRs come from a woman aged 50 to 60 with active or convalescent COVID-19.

This CDR3 is CASSELQGANYGYTF. The DNA for the CDR3 is TGTGCCAGCAGTGAACTTCAGGGGGCGAACTATGGCTACACCTTC. The V gene is TRBV6-1, the J gene TRBJ1-2; the match to TRBD1 covers 8 bases. CDR3 length: 15 amino acids. CDR1 and CDR2 (germline): MNHNS, SASEGT. V was clipped by 2 bases and J by 2 bases; unmatched bases: 4.

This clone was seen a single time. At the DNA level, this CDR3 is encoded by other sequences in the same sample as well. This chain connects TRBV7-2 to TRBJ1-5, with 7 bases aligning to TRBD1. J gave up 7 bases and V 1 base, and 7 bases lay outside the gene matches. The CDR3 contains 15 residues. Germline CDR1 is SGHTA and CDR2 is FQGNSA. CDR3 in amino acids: CASSLGPAGGQPQHF. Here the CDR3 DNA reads TGTGCCAGCAGCTTAGGGCCCGCAGGGGGACAGCCCCAGCATTTT.

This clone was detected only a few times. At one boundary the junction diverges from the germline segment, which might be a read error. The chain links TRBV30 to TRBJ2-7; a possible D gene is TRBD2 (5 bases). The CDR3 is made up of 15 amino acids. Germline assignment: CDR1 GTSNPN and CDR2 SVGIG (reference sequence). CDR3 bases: TGTGCCTGGAGTCATGTAGCGAGTCTAGCCGTACCCTTAGGCTTC. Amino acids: CAWSHVASLAVPLGF.

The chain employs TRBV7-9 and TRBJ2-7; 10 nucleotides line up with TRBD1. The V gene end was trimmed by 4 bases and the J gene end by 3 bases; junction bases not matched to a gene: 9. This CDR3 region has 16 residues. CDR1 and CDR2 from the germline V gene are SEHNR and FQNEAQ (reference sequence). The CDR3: CASSYRDRGLGYEQYF. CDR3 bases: TGTGCCAGCAGCTACCGGGACAGGGGATTAGGCTACGAGCAGTACTTC. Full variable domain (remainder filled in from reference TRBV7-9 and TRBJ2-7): DTGVSQNPRHKITKRGQNVTFRCDPISEHNRLYWYRQTLGQGPEFLTYFQNEAQLEKSRLLSDRFSAERPKGSFSTLEIQRTEQGDSAMYLCASSYRDRGLGYEQYFGPGTRLTVT.

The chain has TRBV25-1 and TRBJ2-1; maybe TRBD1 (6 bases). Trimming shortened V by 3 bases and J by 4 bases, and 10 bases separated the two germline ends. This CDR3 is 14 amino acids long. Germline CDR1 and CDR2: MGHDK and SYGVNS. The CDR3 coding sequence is TGTGCCAGCAGTGACTTCCAGGGGTACAATGAGCAGTTCTTC. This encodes CASSDFQGYNEQFF.

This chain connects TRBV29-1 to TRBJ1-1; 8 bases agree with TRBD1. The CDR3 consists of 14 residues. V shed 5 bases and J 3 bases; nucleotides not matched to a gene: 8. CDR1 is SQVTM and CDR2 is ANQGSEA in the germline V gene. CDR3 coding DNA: TGCAGCGTTTTAGGACAGGGTCGGGACACTGAAGCTTTCTTT. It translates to CSVLGQGRDTEAFF. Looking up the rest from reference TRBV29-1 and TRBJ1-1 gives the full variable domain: SAVISQKPSRDICQRGTSLTIQCQVDSQVTMMFWYRQQPGQSLTLIATANQGSEATYESGFVIDKFPISRPNLTFSTLTVSNMSPEDSSIYLCSVLGQGRDTEAFFGQGTRLTVV.

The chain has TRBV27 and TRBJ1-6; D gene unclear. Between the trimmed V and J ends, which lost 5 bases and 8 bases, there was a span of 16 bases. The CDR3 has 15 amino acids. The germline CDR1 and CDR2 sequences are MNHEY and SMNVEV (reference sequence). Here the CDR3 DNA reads TGTGCCAGCAGTCAGTCGGAGGCCGGCCATTCACCCCTCCACTTT. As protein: CASSQSEAGHSPLHF.

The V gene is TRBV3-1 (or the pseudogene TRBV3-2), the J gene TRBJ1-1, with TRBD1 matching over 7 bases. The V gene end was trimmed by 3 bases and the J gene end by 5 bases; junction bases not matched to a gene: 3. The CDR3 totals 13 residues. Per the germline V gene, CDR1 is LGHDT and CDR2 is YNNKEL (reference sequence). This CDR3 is CASSHRRGTEAFF. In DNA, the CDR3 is TGTGCCAGCAGCCATCGCAGGGGGACTGAAGCTTTCTTT.

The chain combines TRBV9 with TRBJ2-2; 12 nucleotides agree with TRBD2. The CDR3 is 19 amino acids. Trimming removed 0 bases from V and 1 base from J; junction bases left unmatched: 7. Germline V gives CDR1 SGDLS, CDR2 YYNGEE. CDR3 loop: CASSVARLAGVGNTGELFF. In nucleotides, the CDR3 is TGTGCCAGCAGCGTAGCTCGACTAGCGGGGGTCGGGAACACCGGGGAGCTGTTTTTT.

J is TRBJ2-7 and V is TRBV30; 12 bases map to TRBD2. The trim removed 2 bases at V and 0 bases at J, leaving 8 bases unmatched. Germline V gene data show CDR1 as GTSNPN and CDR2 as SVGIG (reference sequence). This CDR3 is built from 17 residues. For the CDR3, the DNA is TGTGCCTGGAGTCACATACTGACTAGCGGGAGCTCCTACGAGCAGTACTTC. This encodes CAWSHILTSGSSYEQYF. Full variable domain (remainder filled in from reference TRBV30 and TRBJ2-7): SQTIHQWPATLVQPVGSPLSLECTVEGTSNPNLYWYRQAAGRGLQLLFYSVGIGQISSEVPQNLSASRPQDRQFILSSKKLLLSDSGFYLCAWSHILTSGSSYEQYFGPGTRLTVT.

The CDR3 DNA reads TGTGCCAGCAGCCCGGGACTAGCGGGATGGGAGACCCAGTACTTC. Protein product: CASSPGLAGWETQYF. V and J are TRBV3-1 (or the pseudogene TRBV3-2) and TRBJ2-5; 13 nucleotides match TRBD2. This CDR3 spans 15 amino acids. Losses at the gene ends were 4 bases for V and 5 bases for J; bases not matched to a gene: 4. Germline V lookup: CDR1 LGHDT, CDR2 YNNKEL (reference sequence).

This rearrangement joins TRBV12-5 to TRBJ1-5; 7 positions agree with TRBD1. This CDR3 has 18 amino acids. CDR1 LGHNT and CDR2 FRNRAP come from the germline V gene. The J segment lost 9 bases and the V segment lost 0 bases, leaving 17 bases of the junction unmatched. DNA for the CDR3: TGTGCTAGTGGTTTGGTAGGGTATAGGGGGACAGCCCTTCGGCCCCAGCATTTT. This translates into CASGLVGYRGTALRPQHF.

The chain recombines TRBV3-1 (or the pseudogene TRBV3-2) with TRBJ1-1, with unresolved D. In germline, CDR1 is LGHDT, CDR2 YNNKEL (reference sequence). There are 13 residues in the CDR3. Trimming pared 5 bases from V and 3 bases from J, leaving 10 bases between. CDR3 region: CASSKTGDTEAFF. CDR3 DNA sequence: TGTGCCAGCAGCAAAACGGGAGACACTGAAGCTTTCTTT.

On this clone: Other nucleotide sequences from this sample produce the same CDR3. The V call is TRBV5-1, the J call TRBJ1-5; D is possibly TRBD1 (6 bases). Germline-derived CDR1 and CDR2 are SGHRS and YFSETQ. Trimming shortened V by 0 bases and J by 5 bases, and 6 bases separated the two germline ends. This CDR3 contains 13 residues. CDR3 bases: TGCGCCAGCAGCTTGGACAGGGATCAGCCCCAGCATTTT. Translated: CASSLDRDQPQHF.

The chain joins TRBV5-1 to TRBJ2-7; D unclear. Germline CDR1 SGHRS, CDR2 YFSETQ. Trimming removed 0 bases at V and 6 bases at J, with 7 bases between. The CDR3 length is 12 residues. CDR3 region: CASSLVGFEQYF. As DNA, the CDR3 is TGCGCCAGCAGCTTGGTCGGGTTCGAGCAGTACTTC.

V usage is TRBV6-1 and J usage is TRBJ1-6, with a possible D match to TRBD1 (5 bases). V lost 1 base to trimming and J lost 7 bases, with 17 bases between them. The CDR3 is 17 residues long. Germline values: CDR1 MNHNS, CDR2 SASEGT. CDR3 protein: CASSEGQGRVTNSPLHF. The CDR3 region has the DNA TGTGCCAGCAGTGAAGGTCAGGGCAGGGTTACGAATTCACCCCTCCACTTT.

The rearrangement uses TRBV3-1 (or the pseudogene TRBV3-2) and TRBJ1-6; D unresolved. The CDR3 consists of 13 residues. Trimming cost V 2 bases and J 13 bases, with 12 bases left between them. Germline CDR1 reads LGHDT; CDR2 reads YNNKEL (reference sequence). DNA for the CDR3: TGTGCCAGCAGCCAACCGATCGGGGTTCCCCTCCACTTT. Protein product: CASSQPIGVPLHF.

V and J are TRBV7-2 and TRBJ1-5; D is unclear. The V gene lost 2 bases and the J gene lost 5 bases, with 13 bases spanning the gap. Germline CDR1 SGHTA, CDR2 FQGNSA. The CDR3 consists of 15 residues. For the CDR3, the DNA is TGTGCCAGCAGCTTACAAGGTATGGGCGATCAGCCCCAGCATTTT. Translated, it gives CASSLQGMGDQPQHF.

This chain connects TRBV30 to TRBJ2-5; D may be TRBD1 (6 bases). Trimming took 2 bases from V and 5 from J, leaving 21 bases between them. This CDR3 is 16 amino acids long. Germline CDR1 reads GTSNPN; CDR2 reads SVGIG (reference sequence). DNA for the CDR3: TGTGCCTGGAGTAAACAGACAGGAGGTAGACGGGAGACCCAGTACTTC. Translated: CAWSKQTGGRRETQYF.

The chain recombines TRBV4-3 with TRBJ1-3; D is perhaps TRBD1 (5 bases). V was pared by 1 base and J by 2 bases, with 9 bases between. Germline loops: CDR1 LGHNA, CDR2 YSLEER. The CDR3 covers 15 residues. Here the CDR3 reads CASSQGRAPGNTIYF. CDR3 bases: TGCGCCAGCAGCCAAGGCAGGGCCCCTGGAAACACCATATATTTT.

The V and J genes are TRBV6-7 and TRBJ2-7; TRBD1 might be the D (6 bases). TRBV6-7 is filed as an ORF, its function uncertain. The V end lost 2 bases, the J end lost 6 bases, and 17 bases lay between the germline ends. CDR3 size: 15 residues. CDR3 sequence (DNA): TGTGCCAGCAGTTACGGAGGTGCGACAGGCTGCGAGCAGTACTTC. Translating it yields CASSYGGATGCEQYF.

DNA for the CDR3: TGTGCCAGCAGTTCAGGAGGGGCGGGCCACACCGGGGAGCTGTTTTTT. Protein: CASSSGGAGHTGELFF. The chain employs TRBV6-2 or TRBV6-3 and TRBJ2-2; tentatively, D is TRBD2 (6 bases). Germline-derived CDR1 and CDR2 are MNHEY and SVGEGT. The CDR3 spans 16 residues. Deletions cut 4 bases from V and 3 bases from J, with 15 bases between.

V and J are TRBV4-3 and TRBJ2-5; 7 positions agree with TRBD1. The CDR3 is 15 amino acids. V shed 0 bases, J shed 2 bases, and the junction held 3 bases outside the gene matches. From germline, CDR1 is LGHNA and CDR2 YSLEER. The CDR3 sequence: CASSQETTGQETQYF. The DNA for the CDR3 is TGCGCCAGCAGCCAAGAGACGACAGGGCAAGAGACCCAGTACTTC.

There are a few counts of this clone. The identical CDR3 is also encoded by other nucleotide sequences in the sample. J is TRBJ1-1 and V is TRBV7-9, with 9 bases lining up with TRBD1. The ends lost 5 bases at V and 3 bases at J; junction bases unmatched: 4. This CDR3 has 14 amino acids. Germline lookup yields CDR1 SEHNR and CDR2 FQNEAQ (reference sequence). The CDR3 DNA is TGTGCCAGCAGCCTAGGACAGGGGTACACTGAAGCTTTCTTT. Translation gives CASSLGQGYTEAFF.

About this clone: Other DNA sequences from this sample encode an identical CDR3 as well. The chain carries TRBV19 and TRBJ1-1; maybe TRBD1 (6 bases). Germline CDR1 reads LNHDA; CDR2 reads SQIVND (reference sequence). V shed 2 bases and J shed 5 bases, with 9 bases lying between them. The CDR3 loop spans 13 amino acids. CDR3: CASSITGRTEAFF. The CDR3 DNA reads TGTGCCAGTAGTATAACAGGGCGTACTGAAGCTTTCTTT.

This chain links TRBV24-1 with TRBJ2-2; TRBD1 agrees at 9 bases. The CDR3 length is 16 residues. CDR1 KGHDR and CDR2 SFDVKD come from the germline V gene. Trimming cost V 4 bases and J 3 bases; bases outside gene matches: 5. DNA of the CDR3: TGTGCCACCAGTGACCTTTGGACAGGGGACACCGGGGAGCTGTTTTTT. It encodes CATSDLWTGDTGELFF.

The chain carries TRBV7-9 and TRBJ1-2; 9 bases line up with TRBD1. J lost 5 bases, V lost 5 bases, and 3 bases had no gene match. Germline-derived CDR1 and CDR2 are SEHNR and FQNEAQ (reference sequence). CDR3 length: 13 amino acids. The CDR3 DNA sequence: TGTGCCAGCAGCAACGGGACAGGGTATGGCTACACCTTC. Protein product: CASSNGTGYGYTF. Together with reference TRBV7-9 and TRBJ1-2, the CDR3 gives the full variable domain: DTGVSQNPRHKITKRGQNVTFRCDPISEHNRLYWYRQTLGQGPEFLTYFQNEAQLEKSRLLSDRFSAERPKGSFSTLEIQRTEQGDSAMYLCASSNGTGYGYTFGSGTRLTVV.

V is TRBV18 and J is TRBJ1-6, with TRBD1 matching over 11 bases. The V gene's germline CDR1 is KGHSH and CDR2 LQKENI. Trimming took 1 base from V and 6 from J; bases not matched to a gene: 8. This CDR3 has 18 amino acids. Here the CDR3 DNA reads TGTGCCAGCTCACCACGGTTTCCCGGACAGGGGGCTAATTCACCCCTCCACTTT. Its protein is CASSPRFPGQGANSPLHF.